Below are 16 T cell receptor beta chains sequenced from a single sample in a study of T cells in Graves' hyperthyroidism and ophthalmopathy. Amplification targeted TCR beta CDR3 regions from RNA transcripts. HTBI primers were used for first-round RT-PCR of the TCR CDR3. TCRdb redid the calling of the multiplex PCR reads with MiXCR, one entry per CDR3 protein. The data show hundreds of thousands of distinct CDR3 sequences, with about 12% seen just once and 9.2% held by the top ten. Sequencing was performed on blood. The receptor set was obtained from a woman aged 18-30 years with Graves' hyperthyroidism.

This clonotype was seen many times. The chain employs TRBV27 and TRBJ2-7; D is undetermined. The germline V gene has CDR1 MNHEY and CDR2 SMNVEV (reference sequence). Trimming shortened V by 3 bases and J by 4 bases, and 10 bases separated the two germline ends. The CDR3 sequence is 13 residues long. CDR3 residues: CASSLGTDYEQYF. DNA for the CDR3: TGTGCCAGCAGTTTGGGAACGGATTACGAGCAGTACTTC.

Only a few counts were recorded for this clonotype. The gene calls are TRBV19 and TRBJ2-2; D may correspond to TRBD1 or TRBD2 (7 bases each). CDR3 length: 14 amino acids. V was clipped by 6 bases and J by 6 bases, with 14 bases between them. Germline assignment: CDR1 LNHDA and CDR2 SQIVND (reference sequence). The CDR3 protein is CASRGRGGAGELFF. For the CDR3, the DNA is TGTGCCAGTAGAGGCAGGGGGGGAGCCGGGGAGCTGTTTTTT.

Many counts were recorded for this clonotype. The V gene is TRBV7-7, the J gene TRBJ2-7, with D possibly being TRBD2 (6 bases). The CDR3 extends over 14 amino acids. Trimming removed 1 base from V and 1 base from J, with 8 bases in between. The germline V gene has CDR1 SSHAT and CDR2 FNYEAQ (reference sequence). The CDR3 loop reads CASSLGGDSYEQYF. The CDR3 DNA sequence: TGTGCCAGCAGCTTAGGCGGGGATTCCTACGAGCAGTACTTC.

This clonotype has at least ten counts. The rearrangement links TRBV12-3 or TRBV12-4 to TRBJ2-1; either TRBD1 or TRBD2 may supply D (5 bases each). V was pared by 4 bases and J by 1 base, with 14 bases between. This CDR3 comprises 16 residues. CDR3 nucleotide sequence: TGTGCCAGCAGTTCAAATCTCGGGGCGTCCTACAATGAGCAGTTCTTC. It specifies CASSSNLGASYNEQFF.

The chain uses TRBV19 and TRBJ2-2; TRBD2 aligns across 8 bases. Germline CDR1 and CDR2: LNHDA and SQIVND (reference sequence). The CDR3 length is 15 residues. V was clipped by 5 bases and J by 5 bases; unmatched bases: 7. The CDR3 DNA follows: TGTGCCAGTAGTTCAAGCGGGAGACAGACCGGGGAGCTGTTTTTT. Its translation is CASSSSGRQTGELFF.

This clonotype was detected ten times or more. J is TRBJ2-7 and V is TRBV14; D uncertain. This CDR3 is built from 11 residues. V was clipped by 2 bases and J by 3 bases, with 2 bases between them. The V gene's germline CDR1 is SGHDN and CDR2 FVKESK. Here the CDR3 reads CASSQFYEQYF. The CDR3 nucleotides are TGTGCCAGCAGCCAATTCTACGAGCAGTACTTC.

This sequence joins TRBV13 and TRBJ2-5, with a tentative D call TRBD2 (5 bases). The CDR3 runs 16 residues. Trimming pared 5 bases from V and 1 base from J, leaving 17 bases between. Germline CDR1 is PRHDT and CDR2 is FYEKMQ (reference sequence). The CDR3 sequence: CASSPRDFEGQETQYF. For the CDR3, the DNA is TGTGCCAGCAGCCCCCGGGATTTTGAGGGCCAAGAGACCCAGTACTTC. Drawing the rest from reference TRBV13 and TRBJ2-5, the complete variable domain is AAGVIQSPRHLIKEKRETATLKCYPIPRHDTVYWYQQGPGQDPQFLISFYEKMQSDKGSIPDRFSAQQFSDYHSELNMSSLELGDSALYFCASSPRDFEGQETQYFGPGTRLLVL.

This clonotype came up many times. The chain recombines TRBV3-1 with TRBJ2-3; D call uncertain. The CDR3 loop spans 16 amino acids. Germline CDR1 is LGHDT and CDR2 is YNNKEL (reference sequence). The V end was cut by 1 base, the J end by 3 bases, with 14 bases between. CDR3 amino acids: CASSQVGGEKTDTQYF. The CDR3 nucleotides read TGTGCCAGCAGCCAAGTAGGTGGAGAAAAAACAGATACGCAGTATTTT.

This clonotype was counted ten times or more. The chain links TRBV2 to TRBJ1-5; maybe TRBD1 (5 bases). This CDR3 spans 14 amino acids. Germline CDR1 reads SNHLY; CDR2 reads FYNNEI. Trimming removed 7 bases from V and 2 bases from J, with 12 bases in between. CDR3 DNA sequence: TGTGCCAGCAAGGAGGGAGGGGGCAATCAGCCCCAGCATTTT. It codes for CASKEGGGNQPQHF.

This clonotype has ten or more counts. The genes are TRBV28 and TRBJ1-1; D possibly corresponds to TRBD1 (6 bases). The germline V gene has CDR1 MDHEN and CDR2 SYDVKM. Deletions cut 3 bases from V and 1 base from J, with 12 bases between. The CDR3 is 15 amino acids. The CDR3, as DNA: TGTGCCAGCAGTTTCCCTGAACAGGGGAACACTGAAGCTTTCTTT. It encodes CASSFPEQGNTEAFF.

The chain recombines TRBV2 with TRBJ1-4; D is possibly TRBD1 (5 bases). The CDR3 is 14 amino acids. Germline V gene lookup returns CDR1 SNHLY and CDR2 FYNNEI. V was shortened by 7 bases and J by 3 bases, with 12 bases between the two germline ends. The CDR3 region has the DNA TGTGCCAGCAACCAGGGTTTTTCTAATGAAAAACTGTTTTTT. This gives the protein CASNQGFSNEKLFF.

V is TRBV20-1 and J is TRBJ2-6; no clear D. Germline CDR1 and CDR2: DFQATT and SNEGSKA (reference sequence). The CDR3 totals 16 residues. V shed 1 base and J shed 0 bases, with 10 bases lying between them. The CDR3 reads CSARVHRSSGANVLTF. The CDR3 coding sequence is TGCAGTGCTAGAGTTCATCGGAGCTCTGGGGCCAACGTCCTGACTTTC.

This clonotype was seen repeatedly, ten times or more. CDR3 residues: CASSLEGTGGSLAGELFF. The DNA of the CDR3 is TGCGCCAGCAGCTTGGAGGGGACAGGGGGAAGTCTCGCCGGGGAGCTGTTTTTT. The chain combines TRBV5-1 with TRBJ2-2; TRBD1 agrees at 11 bases. This CDR3 is 18 amino acids long. Germline V CDR1 and CDR2: SGHRS, YFSETQ. V dropped 0 bases and J dropped 6; count of bases not matched to a gene: 10.

This sequence joins TRBV13 and TRBJ1-1, with 10 bases aligning to TRBD1. This CDR3 has 17 residues. Germline trimming cut 6 bases from V and 1 base from J; bases unmatched to any gene: 11. The germline gives CDR1 PRHDT, CDR2 FYEKMQ (reference sequence). CDR3 protein: CASRAWTGGYSNTEAFF. The CDR3, as DNA: TGTGCCAGCAGGGCCTGGACAGGGGGGTATTCGAACACTGAAGCTTTCTTT.

In its sample, this clonotype was seen many times. The rearrangement links TRBV20-1 to TRBJ2-5; the match to TRBD1 covers 7 bases. J lost 2 bases, V lost 5 bases, and 5 bases had no gene match. This CDR3 is built from 13 residues. CDR1 is DFQATT, CDR2 SNEGSKA, per germline (reference sequence). The CDR3 sequence is CSAVGDRQETQYF. Here the CDR3 DNA reads TGCAGTGCTGTAGGGGACAGACAAGAGACCCAGTACTTC.

This clonotype was detected ten times or more. The rearrangement joins TRBV12-3 or TRBV12-4 to TRBJ2-1; weak D call: TRBD1 (6 bases). The length of the CDR3 is 15 residues. Deletions cut 3 bases from V and 5 bases from J, with 14 bases between. The CDR3 coding sequence is TGTGCCAGCAGTTTCCGGCAGGGGAGCAACAATGAGCAGTTCTTC. Protein sequence: CASSFRQGSNNEQFF.